The TCR beta chain described here comes from a study of T cells after yellow fever vaccination. Study as a whole: SMART-Seq v4 Ultra Low Input prepared libraries from low-cell fractions.

General observations from the study: In FACS-sorted repertoires, abundant clonotypes from the bulk population could appear as contaminants. It was a small share of clonotypes that appeared in both CD4 and CD8 compartments.

Making TCR cDNA involved 5'RACE template switching, which added UMIs and a universal primer site. TCRdb ran MiXCR on the 5' RACE reads and lists one entry per CDR3 protein. There are 90,000 to 150,000 distinct CDR3 sequences in the sample; approximately 7.1% occur only once, and 2.7% lies in the top ten. There are 14 residues in the CDR3. Looked up from germline, CDR1 is KGHSH and CDR2 is LQKENI. With V trimmed by 10 bases and J by 8 bases, 11 bases remained unmatched. This clonotype was detected ten times or more. As yet, its antigen is unknown. This clonotype originated in a man between 18 and 35 years old who received the YFV17D yellow fever vaccine. V usage is TRBV18 and J usage is TRBJ2-1; 10 nucleotides agree with TRBD1. The material was CD4+ T cells sorted from PBMCs, obtained 35 to 50 days after the first yellow fever vaccination. The CDR3: CATTGTGDKDEQFF. The DNA of the CDR3 is TGTGCCACAACCGGGACAGGGGACAAGGATGAGCAGTTCTTC.